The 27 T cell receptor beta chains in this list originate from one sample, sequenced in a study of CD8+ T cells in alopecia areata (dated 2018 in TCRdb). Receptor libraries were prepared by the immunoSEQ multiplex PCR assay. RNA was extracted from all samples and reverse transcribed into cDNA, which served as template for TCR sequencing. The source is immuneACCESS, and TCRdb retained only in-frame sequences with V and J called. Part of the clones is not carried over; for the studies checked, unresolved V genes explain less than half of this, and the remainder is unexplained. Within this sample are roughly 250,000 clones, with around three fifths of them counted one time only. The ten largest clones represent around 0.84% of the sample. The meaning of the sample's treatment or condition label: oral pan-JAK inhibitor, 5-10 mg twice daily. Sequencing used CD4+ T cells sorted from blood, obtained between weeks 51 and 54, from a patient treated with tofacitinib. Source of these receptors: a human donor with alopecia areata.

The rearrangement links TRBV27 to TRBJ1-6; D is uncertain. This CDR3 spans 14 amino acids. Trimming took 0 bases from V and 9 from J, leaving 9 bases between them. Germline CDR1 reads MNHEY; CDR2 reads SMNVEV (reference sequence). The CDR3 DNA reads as TGTGCCAGCAGTTTATCGGGAGTCCTTTCACCCCTCCACTTT. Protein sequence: CASSLSGVLSPLHF.

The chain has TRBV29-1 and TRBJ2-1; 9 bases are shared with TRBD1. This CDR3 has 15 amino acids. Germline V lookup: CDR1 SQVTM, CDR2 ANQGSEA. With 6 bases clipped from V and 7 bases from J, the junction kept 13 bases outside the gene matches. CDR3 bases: TGCAGCGTCGACTACAGGGGGCGCGTAATAAATGAGCAGTTCTTC. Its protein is CSVDYRGRVINEQFF.

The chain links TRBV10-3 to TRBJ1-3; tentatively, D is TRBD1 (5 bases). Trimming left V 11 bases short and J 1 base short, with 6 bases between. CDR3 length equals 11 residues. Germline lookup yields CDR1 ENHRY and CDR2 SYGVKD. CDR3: CAGGSGNTIYF. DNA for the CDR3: TGTGCCGGGGGGTCTGGAAACACCATATATTTT.

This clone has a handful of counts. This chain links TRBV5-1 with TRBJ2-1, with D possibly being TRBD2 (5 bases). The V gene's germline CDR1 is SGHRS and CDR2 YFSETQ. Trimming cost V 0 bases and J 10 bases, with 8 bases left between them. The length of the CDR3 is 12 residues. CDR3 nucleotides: TGCGCCAGCAGCTTGGGGACGGGGGAGCAGTTCTTC. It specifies CASSLGTGEQFF.

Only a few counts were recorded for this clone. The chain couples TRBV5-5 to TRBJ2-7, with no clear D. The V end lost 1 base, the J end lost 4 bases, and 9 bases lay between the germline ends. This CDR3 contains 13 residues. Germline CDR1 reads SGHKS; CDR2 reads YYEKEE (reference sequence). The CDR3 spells CASSLMVLYEQYF. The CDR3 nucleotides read TGTGCCAGCAGCTTGATGGTTTTATACGAGCAGTACTTC.

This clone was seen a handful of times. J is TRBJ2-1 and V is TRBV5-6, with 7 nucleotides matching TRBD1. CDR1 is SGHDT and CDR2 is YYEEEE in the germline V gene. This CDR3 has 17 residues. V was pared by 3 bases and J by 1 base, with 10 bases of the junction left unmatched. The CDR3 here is CASSSGQVRLSYNEQFF. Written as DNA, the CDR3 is TGTGCCAGCAGCTCCGGACAGGTGCGATTGTCCTACAATGAGCAGTTCTTC.

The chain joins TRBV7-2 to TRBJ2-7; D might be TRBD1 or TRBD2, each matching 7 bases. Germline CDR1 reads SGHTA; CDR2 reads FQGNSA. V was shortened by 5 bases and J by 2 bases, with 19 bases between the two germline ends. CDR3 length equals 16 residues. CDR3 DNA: TGTGCCAGCAGCCCAGGGGGGCTAGCGGACCCCTACGAGCAGTACTTC. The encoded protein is CASSPGGLADPYEQYF.

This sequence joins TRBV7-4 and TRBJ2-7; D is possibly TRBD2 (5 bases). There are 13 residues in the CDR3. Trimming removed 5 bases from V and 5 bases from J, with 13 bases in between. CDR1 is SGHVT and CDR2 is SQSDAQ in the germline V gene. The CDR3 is CASSPEVRHEQYF. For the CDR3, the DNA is TGTGCCAGCAGCCCGGAGGTGCGTCACGAGCAGTACTTC.

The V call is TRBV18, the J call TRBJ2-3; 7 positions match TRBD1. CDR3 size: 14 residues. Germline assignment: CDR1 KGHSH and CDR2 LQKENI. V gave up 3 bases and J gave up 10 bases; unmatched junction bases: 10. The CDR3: CASSPDRAVIPQYF. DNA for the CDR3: TGTGCCAGCTCACCCGACAGGGCAGTGATTCCGCAGTATTTT.

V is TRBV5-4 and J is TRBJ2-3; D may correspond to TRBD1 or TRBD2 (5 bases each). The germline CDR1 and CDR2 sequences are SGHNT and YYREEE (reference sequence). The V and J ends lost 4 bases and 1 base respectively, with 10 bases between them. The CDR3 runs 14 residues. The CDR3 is CASSPGRRTDTQYF. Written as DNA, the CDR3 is TGTGCCAGCAGCCCGGGACGGCGCACAGATACGCAGTATTTT.

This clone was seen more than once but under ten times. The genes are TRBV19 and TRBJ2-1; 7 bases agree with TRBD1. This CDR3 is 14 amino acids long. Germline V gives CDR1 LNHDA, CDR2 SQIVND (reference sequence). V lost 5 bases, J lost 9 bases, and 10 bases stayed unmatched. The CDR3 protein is CASSFQYRGAEQFF. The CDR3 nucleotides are TGTGCCAGTAGTTTTCAATACAGGGGAGCTGAGCAGTTCTTC.

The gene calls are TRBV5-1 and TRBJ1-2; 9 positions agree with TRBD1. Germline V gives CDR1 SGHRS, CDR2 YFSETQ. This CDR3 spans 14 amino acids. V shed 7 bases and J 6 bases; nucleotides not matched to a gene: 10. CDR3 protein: CASANSGTGHGYTF. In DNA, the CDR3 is TGCGCCAGCGCGAACTCCGGGACAGGGCATGGCTACACCTTC.

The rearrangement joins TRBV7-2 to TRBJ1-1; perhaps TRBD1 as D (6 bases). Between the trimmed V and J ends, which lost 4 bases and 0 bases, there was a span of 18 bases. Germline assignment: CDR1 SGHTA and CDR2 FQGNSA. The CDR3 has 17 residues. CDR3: CASSSPPRTAMNTEAFF. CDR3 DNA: TGTGCCAGCAGCTCCCCTCCCCGGACAGCCATGAACACTGAAGCTTTCTTT.

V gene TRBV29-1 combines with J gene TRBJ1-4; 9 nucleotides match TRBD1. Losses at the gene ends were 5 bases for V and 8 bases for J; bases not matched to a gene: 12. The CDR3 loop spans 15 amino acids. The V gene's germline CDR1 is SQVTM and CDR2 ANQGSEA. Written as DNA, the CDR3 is TGCAGCGTTCTAACAGGGGGCTCCTTAATGGAAAAACTGTTTTTT. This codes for CSVLTGGSLMEKLFF.

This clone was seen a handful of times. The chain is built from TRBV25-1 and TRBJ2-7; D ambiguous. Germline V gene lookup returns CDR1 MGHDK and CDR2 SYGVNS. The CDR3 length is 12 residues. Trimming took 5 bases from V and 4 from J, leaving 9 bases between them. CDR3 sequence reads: CASSPTSYEQYF. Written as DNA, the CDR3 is TGTGCCAGCAGTCCCACAAGTTACGAGCAGTACTTC.

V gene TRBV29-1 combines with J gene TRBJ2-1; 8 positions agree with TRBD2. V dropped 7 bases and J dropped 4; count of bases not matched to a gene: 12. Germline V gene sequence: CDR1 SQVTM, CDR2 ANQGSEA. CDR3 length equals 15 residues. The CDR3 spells CSANPSGGLYNEQFF. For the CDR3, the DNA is TGCAGCGCGAATCCCAGCGGGGGACTTTACAATGAGCAGTTCTTC.

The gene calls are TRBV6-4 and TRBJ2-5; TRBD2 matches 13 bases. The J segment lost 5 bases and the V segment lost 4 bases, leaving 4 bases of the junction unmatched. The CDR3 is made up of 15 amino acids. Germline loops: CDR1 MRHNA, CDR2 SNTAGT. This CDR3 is CASSGTSGGIETQYF. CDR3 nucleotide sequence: TGTGCCAGCAGTGGGACTAGCGGGGGAATCGAGACCCAGTACTTC.

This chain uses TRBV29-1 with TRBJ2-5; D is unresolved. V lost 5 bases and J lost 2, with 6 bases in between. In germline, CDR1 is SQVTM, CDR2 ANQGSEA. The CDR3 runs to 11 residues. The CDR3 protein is CSVFWQETQYF. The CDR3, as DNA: TGCAGCGTTTTCTGGCAAGAGACCCAGTACTTC.

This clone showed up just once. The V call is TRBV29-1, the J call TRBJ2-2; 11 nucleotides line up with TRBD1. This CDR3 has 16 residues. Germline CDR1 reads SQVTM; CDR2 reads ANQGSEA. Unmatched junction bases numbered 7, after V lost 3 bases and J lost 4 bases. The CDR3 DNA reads TGCAGCGTTGAGCGTCCCGGGACAGGGGGCACCGGGGAGCTGTTTTTT. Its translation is CSVERPGTGGTGELFF.

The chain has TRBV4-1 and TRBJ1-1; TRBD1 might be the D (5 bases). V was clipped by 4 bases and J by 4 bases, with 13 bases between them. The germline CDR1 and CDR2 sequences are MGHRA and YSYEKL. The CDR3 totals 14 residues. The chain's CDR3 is CASSPGPIPTEAFF. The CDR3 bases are TGCGCCAGCAGCCCGGGACCGATCCCCACTGAAGCTTTCTTT.

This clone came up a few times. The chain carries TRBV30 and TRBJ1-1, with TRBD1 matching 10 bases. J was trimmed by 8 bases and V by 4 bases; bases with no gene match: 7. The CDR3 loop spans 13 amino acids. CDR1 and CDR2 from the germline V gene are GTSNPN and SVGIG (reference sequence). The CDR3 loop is CAWTAGGQGEAFF. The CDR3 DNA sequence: TGTGCCTGGACCGCGGGGGGACAGGGGGAAGCTTTCTTT.

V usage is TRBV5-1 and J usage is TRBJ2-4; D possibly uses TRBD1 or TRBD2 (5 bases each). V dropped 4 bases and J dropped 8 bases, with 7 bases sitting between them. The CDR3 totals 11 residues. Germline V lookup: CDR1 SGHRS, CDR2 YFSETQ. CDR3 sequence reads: CASSGGDIQYF. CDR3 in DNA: TGCGCCAGCAGCGGGGGTGACATTCAGTACTTC.

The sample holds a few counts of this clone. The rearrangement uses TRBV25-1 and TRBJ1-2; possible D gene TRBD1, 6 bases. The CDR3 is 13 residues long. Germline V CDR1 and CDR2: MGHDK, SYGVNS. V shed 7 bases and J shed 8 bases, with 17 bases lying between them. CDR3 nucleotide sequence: TGTGCCAGCAACCCTGGACAGTTCGGGGGCTACACCTTC. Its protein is CASNPGQFGGYTF.

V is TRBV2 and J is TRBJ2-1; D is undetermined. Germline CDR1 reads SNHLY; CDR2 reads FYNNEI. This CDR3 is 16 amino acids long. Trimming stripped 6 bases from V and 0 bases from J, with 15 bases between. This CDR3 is CASRRRTVRSYNEQFF. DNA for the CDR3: TGTGCCAGCAGGCGACGGACGGTACGCTCCTACAATGAGCAGTTCTTC. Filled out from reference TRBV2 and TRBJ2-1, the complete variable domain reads EPEVTQTPSHQVTQMGQEVILRCVPISNHLYFYWYRQILGQKVEFLVSFYNNEISEKSEIFDDQFSVERPDGSNFTLKIRSTKLEDSAMYFCASRRRTVRSYNEQFFGPGTRLTVL.

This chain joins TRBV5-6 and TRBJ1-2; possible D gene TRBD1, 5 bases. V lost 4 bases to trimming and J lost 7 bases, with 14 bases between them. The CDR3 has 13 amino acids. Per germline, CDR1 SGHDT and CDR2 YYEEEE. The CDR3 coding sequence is TGTGCCAGCAGCCTGTTCCAGGGTCCTGGCTACACCTTC. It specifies CASSLFQGPGYTF.

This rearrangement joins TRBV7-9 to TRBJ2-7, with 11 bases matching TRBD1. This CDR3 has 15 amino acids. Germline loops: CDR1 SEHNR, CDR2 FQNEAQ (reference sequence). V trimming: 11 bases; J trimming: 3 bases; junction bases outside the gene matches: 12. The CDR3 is CADSIWDRGYYEQYF. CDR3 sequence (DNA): TGTGCCGACAGCATTTGGGACAGGGGGTACTACGAGCAGTACTTC.

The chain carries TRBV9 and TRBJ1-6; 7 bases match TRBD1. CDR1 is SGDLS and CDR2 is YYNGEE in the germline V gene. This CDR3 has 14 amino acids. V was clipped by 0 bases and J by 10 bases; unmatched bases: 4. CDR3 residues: CASSVGQGSSPLHF. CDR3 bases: TGTGCCAGCAGCGTAGGACAGGGAAGCTCACCCCTCCACTTT.